This TCR beta chain was recorded in a study of blood T cell repertoires in COVID-19. Across the study: The origin of the acute and convalescent COVID-19 samples was the United States, Italy and Spain. In each case, the material was cDNA or gDNA derived from T cells, B-cell-depleted T cells, or PBMCs.

Profiling relied on immunoSEQ multiplex PCR, and the TCRdb table lists in-frame clones only, not all of them. The table records about 170,000 clones, roughly 80% of them present only once. This CDR3 has 17 amino acids. Looked up from germline, CDR1 is SGHRS and CDR2 is YFSETQ. Comment on this clone: A read error may account for a junction end that differs from germline.

V is TRBV5-1 and J is TRBJ2-6; 9 bases match TRBD1. This receptor was taken from a man aged 65 to 79 with active or convalescent COVID-19. Sequences were obtained from peripheral blood. The CDR3 DNA follows: TGCGCCTGCAGCTTGGGGACAGGGCGCTCTGGGGCCAACGTCCTGACTTTC. It specifies CACSLGTGRSGANVLTF.